This record covers a single T cell receptor (beta chain). Its antigen is currently unknown. Using immunoSEQ multiplex PCR, the repertoire was profiled, and TCRdb retains in-frame clones only, with some absent. The data show about 21,000 clones, approximately 71% seen once. Germline V gene data show CDR1 as MDHEN and CDR2 as SYDVKM. The CDR3 runs to 15 residues. V was cut by 7 bases and J by 7 bases, with 17 bases left in between. The data are from a study of PD-1 blockade in classical Hodgkin lymphoma. For the study at large: The nivolumab dose that patients received was 3 mg/kg, given intravenously every 2 weeks.

Following autologous stem cell transplantation, relapse occurred in every patient, and exposure to brentuximab vedotin varied. Study observations and caveats: No one has yet defined what causes the repertoire differences, which may be disease activity or prior therapy.

The clonotype comes from a human donor with classical Hodgkin lymphoma. The starting material was peripheral blood mononuclear cells (PBMCs), obtained at baseline. V usage is TRBV28 and J usage is TRBJ1-6; D gene unclear. In DNA, the CDR3 is TGTGCCAGCAAATGGCGACACCGAGGGAATTCACCCCTCCACTTT. This sequence encodes CASKWRHRGNSPLHF.